One sample yielded the 23 T cell receptor beta chains listed below, sequenced in a study of human T cells and chemical hapten exposure (dated by TCRdb to about 2021). Per the publication, the time point label means: patch test 2, 6 weeks after DPC sensitization. The treatment or condition label for this specimen denotes: therapeutic diphenylcyclopropenone sensitization with weekly scalp DPC. Library preparation was by RACE. Reads for this sample came from a NextSeq 500. TCRdb reran the public reads through fastp at Q25 and MiXCR, keeping productive beta chains. Merged by CDR3 protein, the rows form single entries marked with the most common genes and DNA. This sample is represented by hundreds of thousands of distinct CDR3 sequences; 6% to 7% of them were singletons. The ten largest clones represent roughly 5.4% of the sample. The sequencing used whole blood, collected in connection with sensitization to the hapten diphenylcyclopropenone (DPC). Receptors were obtained from a woman aged 18-35 years with alopecia areata. Some clones in this sample may be carry-over from other donors' samples.

The rearrangement uses TRBV7-9 and TRBJ2-1; unclear D gene. This CDR3 has 14 residues. The germline CDR1 and CDR2 sequences are SEHNR and FQNEAQ (reference sequence). V lost 2 bases to trimming and J lost 10 bases, with 15 bases between them. CDR3 residues: CASSLPGLVQEQFF. The CDR3 coding sequence is TGTGCCAGCAGCTTACCGGGCCTAGTCCAAGAGCAGTTCTTC.

The CDR3 DNA is TGTGCCAGCAGTCCACCTAAGACTAGCGGGGGTCAGGGCGAGCAGTACTTC. Translated: CASSPPKTSGGQGEQYF. The rearrangement links TRBV28 to TRBJ2-7; 12 nucleotides agree with TRBD2. CDR3 size: 17 residues. Trimming took 5 bases from V and 6 from J; bases not matched to a gene: 14. In germline, CDR1 is MDHEN, CDR2 SYDVKM.

This clonotype has more than one count but fewer than ten. The gene calls are TRBV7-2 and TRBJ1-2; TRBD1 is a possible D gene (5 bases). Germline values: CDR1 SGHTA, CDR2 FQGNSA. Trimming removed 3 bases at V and 0 bases at J, with 11 bases between. The CDR3 is 15 amino acids. In nucleotides, the CDR3 is TGTGCCAGCAGCTTCCAGGGAGAGGCTAACTATGGCTACACCTTC. Its protein is CASSFQGEANYGYTF.

This chain uses TRBV19 with TRBJ1-1; D is uncertain. Per germline, CDR1 LNHDA and CDR2 SQIVND (reference sequence). The CDR3 loop spans 10 amino acids. Deletions cut 7 bases from V and 4 bases from J, with 4 bases between. CDR3 amino acids: CASTGTEAFF. DNA of the CDR3: TGTGCCAGTACTGGCACTGAAGCTTTCTTT.

The rearrangement links TRBV7-2 to TRBJ2-1; 9 bases fit TRBD1. Trimming cost V 6 bases and J 8 bases; bases outside gene matches: 5. The length of the CDR3 is 13 residues. Germline V gives CDR1 SGHTA, CDR2 FQGNSA. The CDR3 reads CASRNTGGHEQFF. Written as DNA, the CDR3 is TGTGCCAGCAGGAACACAGGGGGCCATGAGCAGTTCTTC.

In this sample, this clonotype turned up many times. The J gene is TRBJ1-6, the V gene TRBV10-3; 8 nucleotides agree with TRBD1. V lost 2 bases, J lost 6 bases, and 0 bases stayed unmatched. The germline V gene encodes CDR1 ENHRY and CDR2 SYGVKD. The CDR3 loop spans 14 amino acids. The CDR3 sequence: CAISETGGNSPLHF. Here the CDR3 DNA reads TGTGCCATCAGTGAGACAGGGGGTAATTCACCCCTCCACTTT.

The gene calls are TRBV3-1 and TRBJ1-2; TRBD1 is a possible D gene (5 bases). The germline V gene encodes CDR1 LGHDT and CDR2 YNNKEL (reference sequence). Trimming removed 2 bases at V and 3 bases at J, with 10 bases between. This CDR3 is 14 amino acids long. The CDR3 nucleotides are TGTGCCAGCAGCCAATCAGGGATCGACTATGGCTACACCTTC. This translates into CASSQSGIDYGYTF.

Only a few counts were recorded for this clonotype. J is TRBJ2-6 and V is TRBV6-1; the D is unclear. This CDR3 is built from 15 residues. Between the trimmed V and J ends, which lost 2 bases and 7 bases, there was a span of 12 bases. Germline V gene lookup returns CDR1 MNHNS and CDR2 SASEGT. The CDR3 coding sequence is TGTGCCAGCAGTGAATATATGGAAGAAGCCAACGTCCTGACTTTC. Amino acid sequence: CASSEYMEEANVLTF.

The V gene is TRBV6-2 or TRBV6-3, the J gene TRBJ2-3; TRBD2 matches at 7 bases. The CDR3 is made up of 15 amino acids. Trimming at V came to 2 bases and at J to 5 bases, leaving 7 bases not matched to a gene. Germline lookup yields CDR1 MNHEY and CDR2 SVGEGT. Here the CDR3 reads CASSYDVSGRDTQYF. CDR3 DNA: TGTGCCAGCAGTTACGATGTTAGCGGGCGAGATACGCAGTATTTT.

The rearrangement uses TRBV11-2 and TRBJ2-3, with D hard to call. The CDR3 sequence is 13 residues long. V dropped 1 base and J dropped 6 bases, with 8 bases sitting between them. The V gene's germline CDR1 is SGHAT and CDR2 FQNNGV. CDR3 nucleotide sequence: TGTGCCAGCAGCTTAGGCCGGAAGGATACGCAGTATTTT. This sequence encodes CASSLGRKDTQYF.

This clonotype was seen only a few times. The chain employs TRBV20-1 and TRBJ1-4; no reliable D call. V was shortened by 2 bases and J by 5 bases, with 6 bases between the two germline ends. The germline V gene encodes CDR1 DFQATT and CDR2 SNEGSKA (reference sequence). The CDR3 consists of 12 residues. The CDR3 sequence is CSARRANEKLFF. In DNA, the CDR3 is TGCAGTGCTAGACGGGCAAATGAAAAACTGTTTTTT.

This clonotype showed up just a few times. The chain couples TRBV6-5 to TRBJ2-2, with TRBD2 identical over 8 bases. V lost 5 bases, J lost 6 bases, and 5 bases stayed unmatched. The length of the CDR3 is 14 residues. CDR1 MNHEY and CDR2 SVGAGI come from the germline V gene. The CDR3 DNA follows: TGTGCCAGCAGTAGGACTAGCTATCCCGGGGAGCTGTTTTTT. Protein: CASSRTSYPGELFF.

This clonotype showed up just a few times. The rearrangement uses TRBV24-1 and TRBJ2-5; no clear D gene. The CDR3 totals 13 residues. Germline V CDR1 and CDR2: KGHDR, SFDVKD. V was trimmed by 7 bases and J by 1 base, leaving 9 bases between them. In nucleotides, the CDR3 is TGTGCCACCAGAGGAGCTTCCCAAGAGACCCAGTACTTC. Amino acids: CATRGASQETQYF.

The chain recombines TRBV6-5 with TRBJ2-4, with D uncertain. Per germline, CDR1 MNHEY and CDR2 SVGAGI. With 0 bases removed from V and 4 bases from J, the gap between germline ends came to 13 bases. The CDR3 runs 16 residues. CDR3 coding DNA: TGTGCCAGCAGTTACTCGAGTTCTGTCGGGAAAAACATTCAGTACTTC. This gives the protein CASSYSSSVGKNIQYF.

Concerning this clonotype: A read error may explain this, as a much larger clone is one base away. Given the absence of the conserved phenylalanine or tryptophan at the CDR3 end, a read error is likely. V is TRBV12-3 or TRBV12-4 and J is TRBJ1-2; D is ambiguous. Trimming pared 1 base from V and 4 bases from J, leaving 7 bases between. CDR3 length: 13 residues. The CDR3 DNA follows: TGTGCCAGCAGTTTAGACAGTTTCTATGGCTACACCTCC. Translated: CASSLDSFYGYTS.

The genes are TRBV4-3 and TRBJ2-1, with D possibly being TRBD2 (6 bases). The CDR3 is 17 residues long. Trimming left V 0 bases short and J 0 bases short, with 12 bases between. CDR1 is LGHNA and CDR2 is YSLEER in the germline V gene. CDR3 sequence (DNA): TGCGCCAGCAGCCAAGATTGGATGGAGGGCTCCTACAATGAGCAGTTCTTC. Protein product: CASSQDWMEGSYNEQFF.

This clonotype was counted a few times. This chain joins TRBV29-1 and TRBJ2-3; 9 positions agree with TRBD1. The V gene end was trimmed by 6 bases and the J gene end by 2 bases; junction bases not matched to a gene: 12. Germline assignment: CDR1 SQVTM and CDR2 ANQGSEA. The CDR3 has 16 residues. CDR3 protein: CSVRTTGGLVTDTQYF. CDR3 bases: TGCAGCGTGCGTACGACAGGGGGATTAGTCACAGATACGCAGTATTTT.

This clonotype was counted a few times. V usage is TRBV7-2 and J usage is TRBJ2-1; 11 bases are shared with TRBD2. Germline-derived CDR1 and CDR2 are SGHTA and FQGNSA. The J segment lost 2 bases and the V segment lost 0 bases, leaving 3 bases of the junction unmatched. The CDR3 length is 17 residues. The CDR3 reads CASSLAPSGGTYNEQFF. The CDR3 bases are TGTGCCAGCAGCTTAGCTCCTAGCGGGGGGACCTACAATGAGCAGTTCTTC.

This clonotype was detected many times. The chain recombines TRBV7-3 with TRBJ1-2; 7 bases are shared with TRBD1. The J segment lost 9 bases and the V segment lost 4 bases, leaving 8 bases of the junction unmatched. Germline-derived CDR1 and CDR2 are SGHTA and FQGTGA. CDR3 length: 13 amino acids. This CDR3 reads CASSSRGGQSYTF. CDR3 coding DNA: TGTGCCAGCAGCTCGCGGGGGGGACAGAGCTACACCTTC.

V and J are TRBV12-3 or TRBV12-4 and TRBJ1-2, with 8 bases fitting TRBD1. With 3 bases clipped from V and 7 bases from J, the junction kept 4 bases outside the gene matches. This CDR3 spans 13 amino acids. CDR3 loop: CASSLDRVSGYTF. In DNA form, the CDR3 reads TGTGCCAGCAGTTTGGACAGGGTTAGTGGCTACACCTTC.

This clonotype came up many times. DNA of the CDR3: TGTGCCAGCAGTTCCACCCACTGGGGGGCTGGCTACACCTTC. Its translation: CASSSTHWGAGYTF. The chain couples TRBV6-6 to TRBJ1-2; TRBD1 might be the D (6 bases). The V end lost 4 bases, the J end lost 7 bases, and 16 bases lay between the germline ends. The germline V gene has CDR1 MNHNY and CDR2 SVGAGI (reference sequence). This CDR3 comprises 14 residues.

This clonotype was recorded at least ten times. The chain uses TRBV29-1 and TRBJ2-3; 11 positions agree with TRBD2. With V trimmed by 6 bases and J by 7 bases, 6 bases remained unmatched. The CDR3 runs to 13 residues. The V gene's germline CDR1 is SQVTM and CDR2 ANQGSEA. This chain's CDR3 is CSVVLAGEYTQYF. The CDR3 nucleotides read TGCAGCGTGGTACTAGCGGGGGAGTATACGCAGTATTTT.

J is TRBJ2-2 and V is TRBV18, with D possibly matching TRBD1 (6 bases). The CDR3 spans 15 residues. Trimming removed 3 bases at V and 0 bases at J, with 8 bases between. Germline CDR1 and CDR2: KGHSH and LQKENI. The CDR3 nucleotides are TGTGCCAGCTCACCGGGGGCTCCGAACACCGGGGAGCTGTTTTTT. Translating gives CASSPGAPNTGELFF.